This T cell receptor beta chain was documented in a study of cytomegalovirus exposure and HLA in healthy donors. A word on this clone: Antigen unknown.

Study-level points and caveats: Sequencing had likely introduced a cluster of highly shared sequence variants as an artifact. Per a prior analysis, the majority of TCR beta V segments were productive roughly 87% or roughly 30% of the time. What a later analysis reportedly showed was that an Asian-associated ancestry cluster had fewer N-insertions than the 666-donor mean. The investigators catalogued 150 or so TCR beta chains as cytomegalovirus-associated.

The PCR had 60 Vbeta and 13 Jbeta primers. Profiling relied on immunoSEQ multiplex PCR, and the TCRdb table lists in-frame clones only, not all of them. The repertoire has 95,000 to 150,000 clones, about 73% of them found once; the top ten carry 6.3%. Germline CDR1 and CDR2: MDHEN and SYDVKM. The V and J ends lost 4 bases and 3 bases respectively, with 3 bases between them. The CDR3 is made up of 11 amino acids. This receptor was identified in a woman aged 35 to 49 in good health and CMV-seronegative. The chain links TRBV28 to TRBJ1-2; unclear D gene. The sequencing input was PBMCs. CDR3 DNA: TGTGCCAGCAGTTCGGACTATGGCTACACCTTC. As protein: CASSSDYGYTF.